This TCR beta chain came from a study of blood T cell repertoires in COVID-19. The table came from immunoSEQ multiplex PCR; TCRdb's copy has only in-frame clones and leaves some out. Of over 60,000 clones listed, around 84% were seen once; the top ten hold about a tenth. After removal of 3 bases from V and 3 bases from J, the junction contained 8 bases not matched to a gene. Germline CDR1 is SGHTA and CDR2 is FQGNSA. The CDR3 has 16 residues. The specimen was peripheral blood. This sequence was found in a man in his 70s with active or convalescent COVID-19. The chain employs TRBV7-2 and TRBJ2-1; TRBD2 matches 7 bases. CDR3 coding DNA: TGTGCCAGCAGCTTGTGGGGGGGGACTAACTACAATGAGCAGTTCTTC. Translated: CASSLWGGTNYNEQFF.